Below, 17 T cell receptor beta chains from the same sample are listed, as sequenced in a study of cytomegalovirus exposure and HLA in healthy donors (dated by TCRdb to about 2017). The receptor library was made with the immunoSEQ multiplex PCR assay. The immuneACCESS repertoire file appears here via TCRdb, limited to in-frame rearrangements. These files lack a portion of the clones; in checked studies, under half of the deficit traces to unresolved V genes, and the cause of the others is not known. The sample table contains 75,000 to 90,000 clones; only one count was recorded for 95% of them. The ten top clones hold 0.6% to 0.7% of the sample. The specimen sequenced was PBMCs. The receptors derive from a woman between 18 and 30 years old in good health and CMV-seronegative.

The rearrangement joins TRBV4-1 to TRBJ2-7, with D unresolved. The length of the CDR3 is 11 residues. CDR1 MGHRA and CDR2 YSYEKL come from the germline V gene. The ends were cut back, 2 bases at V and 5 bases at J, with 4 bases in the middle. The CDR3 nucleotides are TGCGCCAGCAGCCAACAGAACGAGCAGTACTTC. It encodes CASSQQNEQYF.

The chain is built from TRBV9 and TRBJ1-6; D is ambiguous. This CDR3 contains 15 residues. The germline gives CDR1 SGDLS, CDR2 YYNGEE. The ends were cut back, 2 bases at V and 6 bases at J, with 12 bases in the middle. The CDR3 DNA follows: TGTGCCAGCAGCGTTACCCAGGCCCCTAATTCACCCCTCCACTTT. Amino acids: CASSVTQAPNSPLHF.

This chain links TRBV19 with TRBJ2-7, with a tentative D call TRBD2 (5 bases). V lost 6 bases and J lost 3, with 12 bases in between. This CDR3 spans 13 amino acids. CDR1 and CDR2 (germline): LNHDA, SQIVND (reference sequence). The CDR3 coding sequence is TGTGCCAGTAGCCCTTACCGGGGCTACGAGCAGTACTTC. This encodes CASSPYRGYEQYF.

CDR3 sequence (DNA): TGCGCCAGCAGCCAAGAGGGACAGGGAGTAGGGAAACTGTTTTTT. Translated, it gives CASSQEGQGVGKLFF. The rearrangement uses TRBV4-3 and TRBJ1-4; 9 bases are shared with TRBD1. Unmatched junction bases numbered 7, after V lost 0 bases and J lost 11 bases. Germline lookup yields CDR1 LGHNA and CDR2 YSLEER. The CDR3 totals 15 residues.

V usage is TRBV20-1 and J usage is TRBJ1-1; maybe TRBD1 (6 bases). Germline loops: CDR1 DFQATT, CDR2 SNEGSKA (reference sequence). The CDR3 spans 11 residues. For the CDR3, the DNA is TGCAGCCCGATAGGACAGACGGAAGCTTTCTTT. Protein sequence: CSPIGQTEAFF.

The chain employs TRBV28 and TRBJ1-2; D unclear. This CDR3 spans 15 amino acids. The V gene lost 3 bases and the J gene lost 2 bases, with 13 bases spanning the gap. Germline assignment: CDR1 MDHEN and CDR2 SYDVKM. CDR3 nucleotides: TGTGCCAGCAGTTTTGGGAGGAACAGCAACTATGGCTACACCTTC. Translation: CASSFGRNSNYGYTF.

This chain uses TRBV19 with TRBJ1-6; TRBD1 agrees at 7 bases. The CDR3 covers 17 residues. CDR1 and CDR2 from the germline V gene are LNHDA and SQIVND (reference sequence). V shed 3 bases, J shed 1 base, and the junction held 6 bases outside the gene matches. This chain's CDR3 is CASSIVRGQSYNSPLHF. The CDR3, as DNA: TGTGCCAGTAGTATTGTTAGGGGGCAATCCTATAATTCACCCCTCCACTTT.

The chain has TRBV4-1 and TRBJ2-1, with D unresolved. The CDR3 is made up of 14 amino acids. Germline values: CDR1 MGHRA, CDR2 YSYEKL. With 6 bases removed from V and 8 bases from J, the gap between germline ends came to 17 bases. This chain's CDR3 is CASRPSVVIDEQFF. In DNA form, the CDR3 reads TGCGCCAGCAGACCCTCAGTCGTGATCGATGAGCAGTTCTTC.

CDR3 amino acids: CASSLGAGVISGTEAFF. The CDR3 coding sequence is TGTGCCAGCAGCTTGGGTGCCGGGGTAATAAGTGGCACTGAAGCTTTCTTT. This chain uses TRBV5-6 with TRBJ1-1; no definite D call. With 0 bases removed from V and 4 bases from J, the gap between germline ends came to 19 bases. The CDR3 spans 17 residues. From germline, CDR1 is SGHDT and CDR2 YYEEEE.

The chain carries TRBV7-8 and TRBJ2-7; 8 bases align to TRBD2. The CDR3 is made up of 15 amino acids. CDR1 SGHVS and CDR2 FQNEAQ come from the germline V gene. Germline trimming cut 6 bases from V and 1 base from J; bases unmatched to any gene: 8. The CDR3 here is CASSISAGGSYEQYF. CDR3 coding DNA: TGTGCCAGCAGTATATCTGCGGGAGGTTCCTACGAGCAGTACTTC.

The chain carries TRBV12-5 and TRBJ2-6; possibly TRBD1 for D (5 bases). The CDR3 spans 18 residues. The V gene lost 3 bases and the J gene lost 1 base, with 16 bases spanning the gap. Germline-derived CDR1 and CDR2 are LGHNT and FRNRAP. CDR3 DNA sequence: TGTGCTAGTGGTTTAGAACTCGACAGCCAGTCTGGGGCCAACGTCCTGACTTTC. Protein: CASGLELDSQSGANVLTF.

The V gene is TRBV7-2, the J gene TRBJ2-7; D may be TRBD1 (5 bases). The germline gives CDR1 SGHTA, CDR2 FQGNSA. V lost 1 base and J lost 5, with 9 bases in between. There are 13 residues in the CDR3. As DNA, the CDR3 is TGTGCCAGCAGCTTAGTTCAGGGCCACGAGCAGTACTTC. Translated: CASSLVQGHEQYF.

This clone was detected only once. The CDR3 sequence: CASSSGRSLSSYNEQFF. DNA of the CDR3: TGTGCCAGTTCGAGCGGGAGGTCCCTTAGCTCCTACAATGAGCAGTTCTTC. The chain is built from TRBV19 and TRBJ2-1; 9 bases align to TRBD2. Germline V gives CDR1 LNHDA, CDR2 SQIVND (reference sequence). The V segment lost 8 bases and the J segment 0 bases; nucleotides outside the gene matches: 11. CDR3 size: 17 residues.

The chain links TRBV5-4 to TRBJ2-7, with TRBD1 matching 9 bases. The CDR3 contains 15 residues. Per germline, CDR1 SGHNT and CDR2 YYREEE (reference sequence). V was pared by 4 bases and J by 4 bases, with 9 bases of the junction left unmatched. CDR3: CASSAKAGQGYEQYF. The CDR3 nucleotides read TGTGCCAGCAGCGCCAAGGCGGGACAGGGTTACGAGCAGTACTTC.

V and J are TRBV7-9 and TRBJ2-5; 10 bases map to TRBD1. Germline-derived CDR1 and CDR2 are SEHNR and FQNEAQ (reference sequence). The CDR3 consists of 15 residues. The V and J ends lost 0 bases and 3 bases, in that order; junction bases with no gene match: 1. CDR3: CASSLAGTGEETQYF. The CDR3, as DNA: TGTGCCAGCAGCTTAGCGGGGACAGGGGAAGAGACCCAGTACTTC.

The chain uses TRBV28 and TRBJ1-3; a possible D gene is TRBD1 (5 bases). This CDR3 is 15 amino acids long. The germline V and J ends were trimmed by 5 bases and 0 bases, with 11 bases remaining between them. Germline values: CDR1 MDHEN, CDR2 SYDVKM. CDR3 sequence (DNA): TGTGCCAGCAGTCCATCAGGGTACTCTGGAAACACCATATATTTT. Protein sequence: CASSPSGYSGNTIYF.

The CDR3 nucleotides read TGTGCCAGCAGCCTAGGACAGGGAGACCAGCCCCAGCATTTT. Protein sequence: CASSLGQGDQPQHF. This sequence joins TRBV5-6 and TRBJ1-5; 8 bases fit TRBD1. Germline lookup yields CDR1 SGHDT and CDR2 YYEEEE. This CDR3 has 14 amino acids. Trimming took 4 bases from V and 7 from J; bases not matched to a gene: 7.